A selection of T cell receptor beta chains follows, all from one sample in a study of patients and donors after allogeneic stem cell transplantation. TCRdb re-derived calls from the RT-PCR reads in MiXCR, one entry per CDR3 protein. The data hold roughly 880,000 distinct CDR3 sequences, with more than 15% observed a single time. Sequencing was performed on blood, either unsorted or a sorted T cell fraction (not recorded which). The receptors originated from a human donor who was either an allogeneic HSCT recipient or a stem cell or donor lymphocyte infusion donor (not recorded which). It is not recorded whose cells these are; they may come from a transplant donor. CDR3s include the opening cysteine and the closing phenylalanine or tryptophan. A D gene is named only where the DNA matches it firmly. Only some rows state a clone size, as once, few, many or a class for expanded clones.

CDR3aa | CDR3nt | abundance | j_gene | v_gene | d_gene
CASSERGKADGELFF | TGTGCCAGCAGTGAGCGAGGGAAGGCGGACGGGGAGCTGTTTTTT | many | TRBJ2-2 | TRBV25-1 | NA
CASSLVLATTDTQYF | TGCGCCAGCAGCCTGGTACTAGCGACCACAGATACGCAGTATTTT | few | TRBJ2-3 | TRBV4-3 | TRBD2
CASSRLTGTGSSYEQYF | TGTGCCAGTAGTAGACTAACCGGGACAGGCAGCTCCTACGAGCAGTACTTC | NA | TRBJ2-7 | TRBV19 | TRBD1
CSASRVASGSRDTQYF | TGCAGTGCTAGTCGTGTGGCTAGCGGGAGTCGCGATACGCAGTATTTT | NA | TRBJ2-3 | TRBV20-1 | TRBD2
CASSLEGVDTEAFF | TGTGCCAGCAGCTTGGAAGGGGTTGACACTGAAGCTTTCTTT | few | TRBJ1-1 | TRBV11-2 | NA
CASSHGPGSGSDEQYF | TGTGCCAGCAGCCACGGACCCGGTTCGGGGAGTGACGAGCAGTACTTC | NA | TRBJ2-7 | TRBV3-1 | NA
CASSQDSRSGNTIYF | TGCGCCAGCAGCCAAGACAGCCGCTCTGGAAACACCATATATTTT | few | TRBJ1-3 | TRBV4-3 | NA
CATSGLSLAGRSYNEQFF | TGTGCCACCAGCGGCTTAAGTCTAGCGGGGCGCTCCTACAATGAGCAGTTCTTC | many | TRBJ2-1 | TRBV15 | TRBD2
CASSLKWTGLSYEQYF | TGTGCCAGCAGCTTGAAGTGGACAGGGCTTTCCTACGAGCAGTACTTC | once | TRBJ2-7 | TRBV5-5 | TRBD1
CAISVGTGGPETQYF | TGTGCCATCAGTGTGGGGACAGGGGGCCCAGAGACCCAGTACTTC | NA | TRBJ2-5 | TRBV10-3 | TRBD1
CASSLIRDRVHEQYF | TGTGCCAGCAGTTTAATTAGGGACAGGGTGCACGAGCAGTACTTC | few | TRBJ2-7 | TRBV27 | TRBD1
CSARTGIWMNTEAFF | TGCAGTGCTAGGACAGGGATATGGATGAACACTGAAGCTTTCTTT | NA | TRBJ1-1 | TRBV20-1 | TRBD1
CASRSQPSTEAFF | TGTGCCAGCAGGTCGCAGCCTAGCACTGAAGCTTTCTTT | NA | TRBJ1-1 | TRBV6-1 | NA
CASSSTTRQKDTQYF | TGCGCCAGCAGCTCGACGACTAGGCAGAAAGATACGCAGTATTTT | few | TRBJ2-3 | TRBV5-1 | NA
CASSSHSTGYTF | TGTGCCAGCAGCTCCCACTCGACTGGCTACACCTTC | NA | TRBJ1-2 | TRBV5-6 | NA
CASSYLIAEKETQYF | TGTGCCAGCAGTTACCTGATAGCGGAGAAAGAGACCCAGTACTTC | few | TRBJ2-5 | TRBV6-2/TRBV6-3 | NA
CAWSVFRRNTGELFF | TGTGCCTGGAGTGTATTCCGTCGTAACACCGGGGAGCTGTTTTTT | NA | TRBJ2-2 | TRBV30 | NA
CASSGVREGTEAFF | TGCGCCAGCAGCGGAGTCAGGGAGGGGACTGAAGCTTTCTTT | NA | TRBJ1-1 | TRBV5-1 | NA
CASSVVGGIGTDTQYF | TGTGCCAGCAGCGTAGTTGGGGGTATCGGCACAGATACGCAGTATTTT | few | TRBJ2-3 | TRBV9 | NA
CSAGGLAPINEQFF | TGCAGCGCCGGCGGACTAGCGCCGATCAATGAGCAGTTCTTC | few | TRBJ2-1 | TRBV29-1 | TRBD2
CASSPPETSGYTF | TGTGCCAGCTCACCACCGGAGACATCAGGCTACACCTTC | few | TRBJ1-2 | TRBV18 | NA
CASSGLGTTQYF | TGTGCCAGCAGTGGGCTAGGGACGACCCAGTACTTC | NA | TRBJ2-5 | TRBV6-1 | NA
CSVGNRGGNTEAFF | TGCAGCGTTGGAAACAGGGGAGGAAACACTGAAGCTTTCTTT | few | TRBJ1-1 | TRBV29-1 | TRBD1
CASSPTGGVNTEAFF | TGTGCCAGCAGCCCTACGGGAGGGGTGAACACTGAAGCTTTCTTT | few | TRBJ1-1 | TRBV4-2 | NA
CASSQDGGGNEQFF | TGCGCCAGCAGCCAAGATGGGGGAGGCAATGAGCAGTTCTTC | NA | TRBJ2-1 | TRBV4-1 | NA
CASSSLTGSRNTEAFF | TGTGCCAGCAGTTCCCTTACAGGGTCGAGGAACACTGAAGCTTTCTTT | NA | TRBJ1-1 | TRBV12-3/TRBV12-4 | NA
CASSYGTGKAFF | TGTGCCAGCAGTTACGGGACAGGGAAAGCTTTCTTT | few | TRBJ1-1 | TRBV6-5 | TRBD1
CASSPGQGGPGRTYEQYF | TGTGCCAGCAGCCCTGGACAGGGGGGACCGGGGAGGACCTACGAGCAGTACTTC | few | TRBJ2-7 | TRBV6-1 | TRBD1
CSAREGQTHSGANVLTF | TGCAGTGCTAGAGAAGGACAGACTCACTCTGGGGCCAACGTCCTGACTTTC | NA | TRBJ2-6 | TRBV20-1 | NA
CASSLARVPGRNFMNTEAFF | TGTGCTAGCAGCTTAGCGCGTGTGCCGGGACGGAATTTTATGAACACTGAAGCTTTCTTT | few | TRBJ1-1 | TRBV7-7 | NA
CASSSGGHPQETQYF | TGTGCCAGCAGCTCGGGTGGGCACCCCCAAGAGACCCAGTACTTC | NA | TRBJ2-5 | TRBV7-9 | NA
CASGTGQNYGYTF | TGCGCCAGCGGGACGGGACAAAACTATGGCTACACCTTC | NA | TRBJ1-2 | TRBV5-1 | NA
CSALAGRSYEQYF | TGCAGTGCTCTAGCGGGGAGATCCTACGAGCAGTACTTC | many | TRBJ2-7 | TRBV20-1 | TRBD2
CASSLDVTGDTEAFF | TGCGCCAGCAGCTTGGACGTGACAGGGGACACTGAAGCTTTCTTT | few | TRBJ1-1 | TRBV5-1 | TRBD1
CASTRPPGTEAFF | TGTGCCAGCACCCGACCCCCGGGCACTGAAGCTTTCTTT | NA | TRBJ1-1 | TRBV9 | NA
CASSPRGSTGELFF | TGTGCCAGCAGCCCTCGTGGCAGCACCGGGGAGCTGTTTTTT | few | TRBJ2-2 | TRBV6-1 | NA
CSATKGMNTEAFF | TGCAGTGCTACAAAGGGGATGAACACTGAAGCTTTCTTT | NA | TRBJ1-1 | TRBV20-1 | NA
CASSLAAPMLNEKLFF | TGTGCCAGCAGCTTGGCGGCCCCGATGTTAAATGAAAAACTGTTTTTT | NA | TRBJ1-4 | TRBV7-2 | NA
CASSLESSGRPSYEQYF | TGCGCCAGCAGCTTGGAAAGTAGCGGGAGGCCATCCTACGAGCAGTACTTC | NA | TRBJ2-7 | TRBV5-1 | TRBD2
CASSYRPGQGGNQPQHF | TGTGCCAGCAGCTACCGACCGGGACAGGGGGGCAATCAGCCCCAGCATTTT | NA | TRBJ1-5 | TRBV7-2 | TRBD1
CATSDPGQGKDTQYF | TGTGCCACCAGTGACCCGGGACAGGGAAAAGATACGCAGTATTTT | few | TRBJ2-3 | TRBV24-1 | TRBD1
CASSEVKTQYF | TGCGCCAGCAGCGAAGTGAAGACCCAGTACTTC | few | TRBJ2-5 | TRBV5-1 | NA
CASSQGQGANNSPLHF | TGCGCCAGCAGCCAAGGACAGGGGGCGAATAATTCACCCCTCCACTTT | NA | TRBJ1-6 | TRBV4-1 | TRBD1
CASSPFDGGGTDTQYF | TGTGCCAGCTCACCGTTTGACGGGGGGGGCACAGATACGCAGTATTTT | NA | TRBJ2-3 | TRBV18 | TRBD2
CSARDSERAAALYNEQFF | TGCAGTGCTAGAGACTCGGAACGGGCAGCGGCGCTCTACAATGAGCAGTTCTTC | NA | TRBJ2-1 | TRBV20-1 | NA
CASSKGRSSYEQYF | TGTGCCAGCAGTAAAGGACGGAGCTCCTACGAGCAGTACTTC | many | TRBJ2-7 | TRBV7-2 | NA
CSAKDRENYGYTF | TGCAGTGCTAAGGACAGGGAAAACTATGGCTACACCTTC | few | TRBJ1-2 | TRBV20-1 | TRBD1
CSAPPPSGPYNEQFF | TGCAGTGCGCCCCCCCCTAGCGGACCCTACAATGAGCAGTTCTTC | few | TRBJ2-1 | TRBV20-1 | TRBD2
CASSHGRGTDEQYF | TGTGCCAGCAGCCACGGCAGGGGGACGGACGAGCAGTACTTC | NA | TRBJ2-7 | TRBV3-1 | TRBD1
CASSQDSTVPTYEQYF | TGTGCCAGCAGCCAAGATTCTACAGTACCTACCTACGAGCAGTACTTC | NA | TRBJ2-7 | TRBV4-2 | NA
CASTTGVTEAFF | TGTGCCAGCACCACTGGGGTGACTGAAGCTTTCTTT | NA | TRBJ1-1 | TRBV6-5 | NA
CASSYVGVRGNTIYF | TGTGCCAGCAGTTACGTGGGAGTGAGAGGAAACACCATATATTTT | few | TRBJ1-3 | TRBV6-2/TRBV6-3 | NA
CASSYELGSGGTDTQYF | TGTGCCAGCAGTTACGAGTTGGGGAGCGGCGGCACAGATACGCAGTATTTT | once | TRBJ2-3 | TRBV6-2/TRBV6-3 | NA
CASIDYMNTEAFF | TGTGCCAGCATAGATTATATGAACACTGAAGCTTTCTTT | many | TRBJ1-1 | TRBV6-2/TRBV6-3 | NA
CASKGRDGTQYF | TGTGCCAGCAAGGGGCGCGATGGGACGCAGTATTTT | NA | TRBJ2-3 | TRBV6-6 | NA
CAISEGEGRTEAFF | TGTGCCATCAGTGAGGGTGAGGGGAGGACTGAAGCTTTCTTT | few | TRBJ1-1 | TRBV10-3 | NA
CASSFLGGSEEQYF | TGTGCCAGCAGTTTCTTAGGAGGGTCGGAAGAGCAGTACTTC | NA | TRBJ2-7 | TRBV27 | NA